Each of the 32 T cell receptor beta chains below was sequenced from the same sample in a study of CD4 T cells in relation to SARS-CoV-2 and coronaviruses. CD4+ T cells from unexposed donors were obtained before the COVID-19 pandemic (2011-2018). Libraries were prepared by immunoSEQ multiplex PCR; TCRdb keeps only in-frame clonotypes and omits some of them. The sample has some 69,000 clones; less than 95% are singletons. The specimen sequenced was naive CD4+ T cells from PBMCs. Subset of the sample: naive CD4+ T cells isolated by negative enrichment. The source is a human donor in good health.

The gene calls are TRBV5-1 and TRBJ2-3; the match to TRBD2 covers 9 bases. CDR1 is SGHRS, CDR2 YFSETQ, per germline. The CDR3 is made up of 15 amino acids. The V segment lost 4 bases and the J segment 0 bases; nucleotides outside the gene matches: 3. CDR3 amino acids: CASSVTSGSTDTQYF. The CDR3 DNA is TGCGCCAGCAGCGTTACTAGCGGGAGCACAGATACGCAGTATTTT.

The V call is TRBV4-1, the J call TRBJ2-6, with D perhaps matching TRBD1 (5 bases). Germline V lookup: CDR1 MGHRA, CDR2 YSYEKL. The V and J ends lost 1 base and 2 bases respectively, with 15 bases between them. There are 18 residues in the CDR3. CDR3 sequence reads: CASSQVSRVGAGANVLTF. CDR3 sequence (DNA): TGCGCCAGCAGCCAAGTTAGCCGGGTAGGGGCTGGGGCCAACGTCCTGACTTTC.

The chain couples TRBV11-2 to TRBJ2-5; TRBD2 aligns across 11 bases. The CDR3 runs 17 residues. Per germline, CDR1 SGHAT and CDR2 FQNNGV. The V segment lost 1 base and the J segment 8 bases; nucleotides outside the gene matches: 12. The CDR3 loop is CASSLVATSGIGGTQYF. CDR3 bases: TGTGCCAGCAGCTTAGTCGCGACTAGCGGGATCGGGGGAACCCAGTACTTC. Together with reference TRBV11-2 and TRBJ2-5, the CDR3 gives the full variable domain: EAGVAQSPRYKIIEKRQSVAFWCNPISGHATLYWYQQILGQGPKLLIQFQNNGVVDDSQLPKDRFSAERLKGVDSTLKIQPAKLEDSAVYLCASSLVATSGIGGTQYFGPGTRLLVL.

The chain has TRBV5-1 and TRBJ2-1; D is unclear. Germline-derived CDR1 and CDR2 are SGHRS and YFSETQ. This CDR3 spans 12 amino acids. The germline V and J ends were trimmed by 0 bases and 7 bases, with 5 bases remaining between them. This CDR3 is CASSLDFNEQFF. The CDR3 DNA is TGCGCCAGCAGCTTGGACTTTAATGAGCAGTTCTTC.

The CDR3 protein is CASRRDRDYEQYF. The DNA for the CDR3 is TGTGCCAGCCGGAGGGACAGGGACTACGAGCAGTACTTC. The J gene is TRBJ2-7, the V gene TRBV2, with TRBD1 matching over 9 bases. V gave up 8 bases and J gave up 3 bases; unmatched junction bases: 5. Germline lookup yields CDR1 SNHLY and CDR2 FYNNEI. The CDR3 spans 13 residues.

V is TRBV27 and J is TRBJ2-3; 10 bases match TRBD2. The CDR3 covers 16 residues. V trimming: 4 bases; J trimming: 4 bases; junction bases outside the gene matches: 8. From germline, CDR1 is MNHEY and CDR2 SMNVEV (reference sequence). The CDR3 DNA is TGTGCCAGCAGTTCACGACTAGCGGGCACCCCAGATACGCAGTATTTT. It translates to CASSSRLAGTPDTQYF.

The V gene is TRBV5-1, the J gene TRBJ2-3, with 13 bases identical to TRBD2. With 4 bases clipped from V and 4 bases from J, the junction kept 6 bases outside the gene matches. The CDR3 contains 16 residues. Germline V gene lookup returns CDR1 SGHRS and CDR2 YFSETQ. The CDR3 sequence: CASSPGLAGRSDTQYF. The CDR3 DNA reads TGCGCCAGCAGCCCGGGACTAGCGGGAAGGTCAGATACGCAGTATTTT.

CDR3 region: CASSQSFYEQYF. CDR3 sequence (DNA): TGTGCCAGCAGCCAAAGTTTTTACGAGCAGTACTTC. The chain recombines TRBV11-2 with TRBJ2-7, with D unclear. V lost 5 bases to trimming and J lost 4 bases, with 9 bases between them. The CDR3 covers 12 residues. Per the germline V gene, CDR1 is SGHAT and CDR2 is FQNNGV.

This sequence joins TRBV28 and TRBJ1-6; no reliable D call. The V gene's germline CDR1 is MDHEN and CDR2 SYDVKM. This CDR3 has 14 residues. V shed 11 bases and J shed 7 bases, with 18 bases lying between them. CDR3 coding DNA: TGTGCCGGAAAACTAGCGAAATGGAATTCACCCCTCCACTTT. Encoded protein: CAGKLAKWNSPLHF.

The V call is TRBV28, the J call TRBJ2-7; TRBD1 agrees at 8 bases. This CDR3 comprises 14 residues. J lost 0 bases, V lost 5 bases, and 3 bases had no gene match. Per germline, CDR1 MDHEN and CDR2 SYDVKM. For the CDR3, the DNA is TGTGCCAGCAGTCGACAGGGGAGCTCCTACGAGCAGTACTTC. Its translation is CASSRQGSSYEQYF.

The V and J genes are TRBV27 and TRBJ1-1, with D perhaps matching TRBD1 (5 bases). Per the germline V gene, CDR1 is MNHEY and CDR2 is SMNVEV (reference sequence). Trimming removed 1 base from V and 2 bases from J, with 14 bases in between. The CDR3 is 16 residues long. CDR3 DNA sequence: TGTGCCAGCAGTTTATGGTCAGGGTTAGGCAACACTGAAGCTTTCTTT. It is translated as CASSLWSGLGNTEAFF.

This chain uses TRBV5-1 with TRBJ1-5, with no clear D. This CDR3 region has 15 residues. In germline, CDR1 is SGHRS, CDR2 YFSETQ. Trimming took off 0 bases at V and 2 bases at J, with 9 bases between the two ends. DNA of the CDR3: TGCGCCAGCAGCTTGGGGGATCCGGGCAATCAGCCCCAGCATTTT. Encoded protein: CASSLGDPGNQPQHF.

The chain couples TRBV7-2 to TRBJ2-7, with 11 bases fitting TRBD2. Per the germline V gene, CDR1 is SGHTA and CDR2 is FQGNSA. The CDR3 extends over 15 amino acids. With V trimmed by 5 bases and J by 4 bases, 7 bases remained unmatched. The chain's CDR3 is CASSLTSGGLYEQYF. DNA for the CDR3: TGTGCCAGCAGCCTTACTAGCGGGGGACTTTACGAGCAGTACTTC. The variable domain in full, completed from reference TRBV7-2 and TRBJ2-7, reads GAGVSQSPSNKVTEKGKDVELRCDPISGHTALYWYRQSLGQGLEFLIYFQGNSAPDKSGLPSDRFSAERTGGSVSTLTIQRTQQEDSAVYLCASSLTSGGLYEQYFGPGTRLTVT.

The V and J genes are TRBV21-1 and TRBJ2-5. TRBV21-1 counts as a pseudogene. The length of the CDR3 is 15 residues. CDR3 bases: TGTGCCAGCAGCTTTTTTCAGCAATACCAAGAGACCCAGTACTTC. This codes for CASSFFQQYQETQYF.

J is TRBJ1-1 and V is TRBV5-1, with D possibly being TRBD1 (6 bases). The ends were cut back, 1 base at V and 1 base at J, with 17 bases in the middle. Per the germline V gene, CDR1 is SGHRS and CDR2 is YFSETQ. This CDR3 has 17 residues. In DNA, the CDR3 is TGCGCCAGCAGCTTGATGGGGGGCGCGTACGGGAACACTGAAGCTTTCTTT. This codes for CASSLMGGAYGNTEAFF.

This clone has a single count. The chain links TRBV28 to TRBJ1-5; D not resolved. The germline V gene has CDR1 MDHEN and CDR2 SYDVKM. The CDR3 has 14 residues. The V end was cut by 3 bases, the J end by 6 bases, with 12 bases between. CDR3 DNA: TGTGCCAGCAGTTTCGGGCCCCGGGGTCAGCCCCAGCATTTT. Translated, it gives CASSFGPRGQPQHF. Variable domain in full (rest from reference TRBV28 and TRBJ1-5): DVKVTQSSRYLVKRTGEKVFLECVQDMDHENMFWYRQDPGLGLRLIYFSYDVKMKEKGDIPEGYSVSREKKERFSLILESASTNQTSMYLCASSFGPRGQPQHFGDGTRLSIL.

The rearrangement links TRBV5-1 to TRBJ1-2; 9 nucleotides agree with TRBD1. The CDR3 runs 14 residues. The V and J ends lost 4 bases and 8 bases, in that order; junction bases with no gene match: 9. Germline CDR1 SGHRS, CDR2 YFSETQ. CDR3 DNA: TGCGCCAGCAGCCACTGGGAGACAGGGGGGGGCTACACCTTC. Amino acid sequence: CASSHWETGGGYTF.

The V gene is TRBV27, the J gene TRBJ2-7, with D perhaps matching TRBD1 (6 bases). Germline V gene lookup returns CDR1 MNHEY and CDR2 SMNVEV (reference sequence). V was pared by 6 bases and J by 1 base, with 13 bases between. This CDR3 is 14 amino acids long. CDR3 region: CASRLLGASYEQYF. In DNA form, the CDR3 reads TGTGCCAGCAGGTTGTTGGGGGCTTCCTACGAGCAGTACTTC.

The V call is TRBV18, the J call TRBJ2-2; 8 bases are shared with TRBD1. The V gene end was trimmed by 5 bases and the J gene end by 4 bases; junction bases not matched to a gene: 9. Germline assignment: CDR1 KGHSH and CDR2 LQKENI. The CDR3 has 16 residues. DNA for the CDR3: TGTGCCAGCTCATTCCGACAGGGGAGTAGCACCGGGGAGCTGTTTTTT. Its translation: CASSFRQGSSTGELFF.

This chain joins TRBV12-3 or TRBV12-4 and TRBJ2-6, with D uncertain. The CDR3 spans 13 residues. V lost 10 bases and J 4 bases, leaving 11 bases between the germline ends. CDR3 in amino acids: CANSWGGANVLTF. As DNA, the CDR3 is TGTGCCAACTCGTGGGGAGGGGCCAACGTCCTGACTTTC.

The DNA of the CDR3 is TGTGCCTGGGGGACTAGCGGGAGATCGGAGCAGTACTTC. Its protein product is CAWGTSGRSEQYF. The J gene is TRBJ2-7, the V gene TRBV30; 14 nucleotides line up with TRBD2. With V trimmed by 5 bases and J by 7 bases, 4 bases remained unmatched. From germline, CDR1 is GTSNPN and CDR2 SVGIG (reference sequence). The CDR3 consists of 13 residues.

Only one count was recorded for this clone. The genes are TRBV5-1 and TRBJ2-6, with D possibly matching TRBD2 (6 bases). With 0 bases removed from V and 0 bases from J, the gap between germline ends came to 7 bases. The CDR3 runs 16 residues. CDR1 is SGHRS, CDR2 YFSETQ, per germline. CDR3 DNA sequence: TGCGCCAGCAGCTTGGCCGGGGGCTCTGGGGCCAACGTCCTGACTTTC. Its translation: CASSLAGGSGANVLTF. The variable domain in full, with the rest retrieved from reference TRBV5-1 and TRBJ2-6, is KAGVTQTPRYLIKTRGQQVTLSCSPISGHRSVSWYQQTPGQGLQFLFEYFSETQRNKGNFPGRFSGRQFSNSRSEMNVSTLELGDSALYLCASSLAGGSGANVLTFGAGSRLTVL.

V and J are TRBV5-1 and TRBJ2-5; D may be TRBD1 (6 bases). Germline CDR1 is SGHRS and CDR2 is YFSETQ. Trimming cost V 0 bases and J 2 bases, with 8 bases left between them. CDR3 length: 14 residues. This CDR3 is CASSLGQGQETQYF. As DNA, the CDR3 is TGCGCCAGCAGCTTGGGCCAGGGGCAAGAGACCCAGTACTTC.

This sequence joins TRBV5-4 and TRBJ2-5, with D hard to call. Germline V gene data show CDR1 as SGHNT and CDR2 as YYREEE (reference sequence). The CDR3 extends over 14 amino acids. V shed 0 bases and J shed 4 bases, with 10 bases lying between them. The CDR3: CASSLVERRETQYF. The CDR3 DNA sequence: TGTGCCAGCAGCTTGGTCGAGAGGAGAGAGACCCAGTACTTC.

The rearrangement uses TRBV28 and TRBJ2-1; 11 bases fit TRBD2. The CDR3 consists of 16 residues. The V and J ends lost 1 base and 5 bases, in that order; junction bases with no gene match: 4. The germline gives CDR1 MDHEN, CDR2 SYDVKM. The CDR3 nucleotides are TGTGCCAGCAGTTTATTCGTAGCGGGAGGGAACAATGAGCAGTTCTTC. Its translation: CASSLFVAGGNNEQFF.

V and J are TRBV12-3 or TRBV12-4 and TRBJ1-5; D ambiguous. This CDR3 is 12 amino acids long. The V end was cut by 2 bases, the J end by 7 bases, with 6 bases between. CDR3 coding DNA: TGTGCCAGCAGTTTAATAGGCCAGCCCCAGCATTTT. This sequence encodes CASSLIGQPQHF.

This chain's CDR3 is CASSTADRGKNTEAFF. The CDR3, as DNA: TGTGCCAGCTCAACAGCGGACAGGGGAAAGAACACTGAAGCTTTCTTT. The chain has TRBV18 and TRBJ1-1; 9 nucleotides agree with TRBD1. Per the germline V gene, CDR1 is KGHSH and CDR2 is LQKENI. J gave up 1 base and V 5 bases, and 8 bases lay outside the gene matches. The CDR3 runs to 16 residues.

The chain links TRBV5-1 to TRBJ2-5, with 7 bases that match TRBD1. This CDR3 comprises 14 residues. The J segment lost 5 bases and the V segment lost 0 bases, leaving 4 bases of the junction unmatched. The germline gives CDR1 SGHRS, CDR2 YFSETQ. The CDR3 loop is CASSLEQGVETQYF. CDR3 nucleotides: TGCGCCAGCAGCTTGGAGCAGGGGGTTGAGACCCAGTACTTC. Full variable domain (missing parts from reference TRBV5-1 and TRBJ2-5): KAGVTQTPRYLIKTRGQQVTLSCSPISGHRSVSWYQQTPGQGLQFLFEYFSETQRNKGNFPGRFSGRQFSNSRSEMNVSTLELGDSALYLCASSLEQGVETQYFGPGTRLLVL.

The rearrangement joins TRBV5-8 to TRBJ2-7, with D unresolved. V shed 5 bases and J shed 0 bases, with 12 bases lying between them. The CDR3 has 14 amino acids. Germline CDR1 reads SGHTS; CDR2 reads YDEGEE. In DNA, the CDR3 is TGTGCCAGCAGACGCGGAAGGAGCTCCTACGAGCAGTACTTC. This encodes CASRRGRSSYEQYF.

This clone was detected once. The chain couples TRBV18 to TRBJ2-1, with TRBD2 identical over 9 bases. CDR1 is KGHSH, CDR2 LQKENI, per germline. The V segment lost 3 bases and the J segment 7 bases; nucleotides outside the gene matches: 13. This CDR3 is built from 17 residues. The CDR3 reads CASSPILSGSGLNEQFF. DNA for the CDR3: TGTGCCAGCTCACCCATCCTTAGCGGGAGTGGGTTGAATGAGCAGTTCTTC.

The J gene is TRBJ1-6, the V gene TRBV5-4; TRBD1 is a possible D gene (6 bases). Germline CDR1 is SGHNT and CDR2 is YYREEE (reference sequence). The V gene lost 2 bases and the J gene lost 9 bases, with 15 bases spanning the gap. This CDR3 is built from 15 residues. CDR3 residues: CASSFSRDTSSPLHF. The CDR3, as DNA: TGTGCCAGCAGCTTTTCCCGGGACACCAGTTCACCCCTCCACTTT. Together with reference TRBV5-4 and TRBJ1-6, the CDR3 gives the full variable domain: ETGVTQSPTHLIKTRGQQVTLRCSSQSGHNTVSWYQQALGQGPQFIFQYYREEENGRGNFPPRFSGLQFPNYSSELNVNALELDDSALYLCASSFSRDTSSPLHFGNGTRLTVT.

The chain joins TRBV18 to TRBJ1-3; D is ambiguous. CDR1 and CDR2 from the germline V gene are KGHSH and LQKENI. This CDR3 is built from 16 residues. V was trimmed by 0 bases and J by 3 bases, leaving 12 bases between them. Here the CDR3 DNA reads TGTGCCAGCTCACCACCGGAATTGGCCCTTGGAAACACCATATATTTT. This encodes CASSPPELALGNTIYF.